Shown below are 22 T cell receptor beta chains from a single sample sequenced in a study of blood T cells in healthy people across ages. Then a second PCR, running about 6 to 11 cycles, was carried out with a sample-barcoded 5' primer and a J-beta primer mix. One entry per CDR3 protein results from TCRdb running MiXCR on the 5' RACE reads. Among roughly 830,000 distinct CDR3 sequences listed, around 68% were seen once. The sequenced sample was blood. These receptor sequences come from a man under 40 in good health.

This chain uses TRBV27 with TRBJ2-5, with a tentative D call TRBD2 (6 bases). The end of the DNA is better explained by TRBJ2-7, so the J call may be wrong. The germline V gene has CDR1 MNHEY and CDR2 SMNVEV (reference sequence). This CDR3 spans 13 amino acids. The CDR3 reads CASSSWQGGEQYF. For the CDR3, the DNA is TGTGCCAGCAGTTCTTGGCAGGGAGGCGAGCAGTACTTC.

The J gene is TRBJ2-1, the V gene TRBV20-1, with TRBD2 matching over 9 bases. CDR1 DFQATT and CDR2 SNEGSKA come from the germline V gene (reference sequence). This CDR3 is 15 amino acids long. Trimming at V came to 2 bases and at J to 2 bases, leaving 4 bases not matched to a gene. The CDR3 coding sequence is TGCAGTGCTAGAAGGGTAGCGGGGGCCTACAATGAGCAGTTCTTC. This encodes CSARRVAGAYNEQFF.

The CDR3 DNA follows: TGTGCCACCGTACTCGACAGGACGGGAGATACGCAGTATTTT. Translated, it gives CATVLDRTGDTQYF. The chain has TRBV10-3 and TRBJ2-3; possibly TRBD1 for D (6 bases). The CDR3 consists of 14 residues. The V end was cut by 10 bases, the J end by 5 bases, with 19 bases between. CDR1 is ENHRY, CDR2 SYGVKD, per germline.

V is TRBV10-3 and J is TRBJ2-6, with 8 bases aligning to TRBD1. CDR1 is ENHRY, CDR2 SYGVKD, per germline. The length of the CDR3 is 15 residues. The ends lost 8 bases at V and 2 bases at J; junction bases unmatched: 5. The CDR3 reads CAIGGQVTGANVLTF. As DNA, the CDR3 is TGTGCCATCGGGGGACAGGTCACTGGGGCCAACGTCCTGACTTTC.

The chain employs TRBV11-2 and TRBJ2-7, with a tentative D call TRBD2 (5 bases). The last part of the DNA fits TRBJ2-5 better; the J call may be wrong. Per the germline V gene, CDR1 is SGHAT and CDR2 is FQNNGV. This CDR3 spans 14 amino acids. CDR3 sequence: CASSLAGFGGTQYF. Here the CDR3 DNA reads TGTGCCAGCAGCTTAGCAGGCTTTGGAGGGACCCAGTACTTC.

V gene TRBV4-3 combines with J gene TRBJ1-5; a weak D match, TRBD1 (6 bases). V lost 0 bases, J lost 4 bases, and 10 bases lay in between. CDR3 size: 15 residues. Germline CDR1 reads LGHNA; CDR2 reads YSLEER. The CDR3, as DNA: TGCGCCAGCAGCCAAGACGGGACAAGGAATCAGCCCCAGCATTTT. It is translated as CASSQDGTRNQPQHF.

The table lists this clonotype with a count of one. The chain carries TRBV7-2 and TRBJ2-2, with a tentative D call TRBD2 (6 bases). V was pared by 7 bases and J by 6 bases, with 18 bases between. The CDR3 has 15 residues. The germline CDR1 and CDR2 sequences are SGHTA and FQGNSA. CDR3 nucleotide sequence: TGTGCCAGCACTCCGGAGGGGCTTTTATCCGGGGAGCTGTTTTTT. Its protein product is CASTPEGLLSGELFF.

This chain connects TRBV10-3 to TRBJ2-7, with D uncertain. The end of the DNA fits TRBJ2-5 better, so the J call may be wrong. Germline CDR1 reads ENHRY; CDR2 reads SYGVKD. The CDR3 runs to 11 residues. CDR3 coding DNA: TGTGCCAGCGGATGGGAAGAGACCCAGTACTTC. Its protein product is CASGWEETQYF.

A note on this clonotype: An end of the junction differs from the germline gene, which may be a read error. CDR3 region: CASSYRPKPTKEKLFF. CDR3 bases: TGTGCCAGCAGTTACCGACCGAAGCCGACTAAGGAAAAACTGTTTTTT. This sequence joins TRBV6-6 and TRBJ1-4; D is uncertain. Germline V gives CDR1 MNHNY, CDR2 SVGAGI (reference sequence). This CDR3 comprises 16 residues.

This clonotype appeared once. The junction shows a germline mismatch at one end, possibly a read error. This chain connects TRBV29-1 to TRBJ2-6, with 7 bases matching TRBD1. CDR3 size: 15 residues. Germline CDR1 SQVTM, CDR2 ANQGSEA. CDR3 bases: TGCAGCGTTGGACAGGGAAGGTCTGGGGCCAACGCCCTGACTTTC. Translated, it gives CSVGQGRSGANALTF.

The chain joins TRBV28 to TRBJ1-5, with a weak D call TRBD1 (6 bases). Germline CDR1 MDHEN, CDR2 SYDVKM. The CDR3 contains 16 residues. The ends were cut back, 5 bases at V and 6 bases at J, with 20 bases in the middle. The CDR3 DNA follows: TGTGCCAGCAGTCCCCCCCTCCAGGGGAAGGGTCAGCCCCAGCATTTT. Translating gives CASSPPLQGKGQPQHF.

V and J are TRBV6-6 and TRBJ2-1; 7 bases fit TRBD2. CDR1 and CDR2 from the germline V gene are MNHNY and SVGAGI (reference sequence). V lost 6 bases and J lost 4; bases outside the gene matches: 12. There are 16 residues in the CDR3. For the CDR3, the DNA is TGTGCCAGCAGCCCCTCCCGGGGGGACCCGTACAATGAGCAGTTCTTC. This translates into CASSPSRGDPYNEQFF.

The chain links TRBV7-2 to TRBJ2-5; 11 bases are shared with TRBD2. The CDR3 is 16 amino acids. Germline trimming cut 4 bases from V and 7 bases from J; bases unmatched to any gene: 11. In germline, CDR1 is SGHTA, CDR2 FQGNSA. DNA of the CDR3: TGTGCCAGCAGCTATCTAGCGGGGGGCTCCCCCGCGACCCAGTACTTC. Its translation is CASSYLAGGSPATQYF. Combining the CDR3 with reference TRBV7-2 and TRBJ2-5 gives the whole variable domain GAGVSQSPSNKVTEKGKDVELRCDPISGHTALYWYRQSLGQGLEFLIYFQGNSAPDKSGLPSDRFSAERTGGSVSTLTIQRTQQEDSAVYLCASSYLAGGSPATQYFGPGTRLLVL.

This clonotype has a handful of counts. V gene TRBV25-1 combines with J gene TRBJ2-2; TRBD1 is a possible D gene (6 bases). In germline, CDR1 is MGHDK, CDR2 SYGVNS. V shed 11 bases and J shed 0 bases, with 10 bases lying between them. CDR3 length: 13 amino acids. The CDR3 loop is CAVGQTNTGELFF. The CDR3 nucleotides read TGTGCCGTCGGACAGACGAACACCGGGGAGCTGTTTTTT. The full variable domain, with the rest looked up from reference TRBV25-1 and TRBJ2-2, is EADIYQTPRYLVIGTGKKITLECSQTMGHDKMYWYQQDPGMELHLIHYSYGVNSTEKGDLSSESTVSRIRTEHFPLTLESARPSHTSQYLCAVGQTNTGELFFGEGSRLTVL.

The chain couples TRBV5-1 to TRBJ1-4; a weak D match, TRBD1 (5 bases). The germline CDR1 and CDR2 sequences are SGHRS and YFSETQ. V lost 4 bases, J lost 8 bases, and 18 bases lay in between. The CDR3 consists of 15 residues. The CDR3 nucleotides are TGCGCCAGCAGCACCTCCGGGACGACGAGGGAAAAACTGTTTTTT. Protein: CASSTSGTTREKLFF.

This clonotype was detected a few times. Given a much more abundant clone one base away, this may be a read error. This chain's CDR3 is CASSQEGEGSYNEQYF. The CDR3 nucleotides read TGCGCCAGCAGCCAAGAGGGGGAAGGGTCCTACAATGAGCAGTACTTC. The J gene is TRBJ2-1, the V gene TRBV4-3; the D gene could be TRBD1 or TRBD2 (5 bases each). The DNA end is more similar to TRBJ2-7, so the J call may be wrong. The CDR3 contains 16 residues. CDR1 and CDR2 (germline): LGHNA, YSLEER.

The chain couples TRBV20-1 to TRBJ2-1; D unresolved. The germline CDR1 and CDR2 sequences are DFQATT and SNEGSKA (reference sequence). The CDR3 length is 13 residues. V was clipped by 2 bases and J by 4 bases, with 9 bases between them. CDR3 region: CSARPTDYNEQFF. Here the CDR3 DNA reads TGCAGTGCTAGACCTACCGATTACAATGAGCAGTTCTTC.

The chain's CDR3 is CSVEGIASTDTQYF. In DNA form, the CDR3 reads TGCAGCGTTGAAGGTATAGCTAGCACAGATACGCAGTATTTT. The gene calls are TRBV29-1 and TRBJ2-3; D remains ambiguous. Germline lookup yields CDR1 SQVTM and CDR2 ANQGSEA. The ends were cut back, 1 base at V and 0 bases at J, with 8 bases in the middle. This CDR3 has 14 amino acids.

This chain connects TRBV29-1 to TRBJ2-7, with D perhaps TRBD1 (5 bases). V lost 1 base and J 9 bases, leaving 10 bases between the germline ends. The CDR3 is 11 amino acids. In germline, CDR1 is SQVTM, CDR2 ANQGSEA. CDR3 residues: CSVEVGPRQYF. The CDR3 region has the DNA TGCAGCGTTGAAGTGGGGCCCCGGCAGTACTTC.

The genes are TRBV6-2 or TRBV6-3 and TRBJ2-3; 8 positions match TRBD2. The V gene's germline CDR1 is MNHEY and CDR2 SVGEGT. J lost 5 bases, V lost 8 bases, and 9 bases had no gene match. The CDR3 sequence is 14 residues long. CDR3 sequence reads: CASSPGGIGDTQYF. In nucleotides, the CDR3 is TGTGCCAGCTCCCCGGGGGGGATTGGAGATACGCAGTATTTT.

This chain joins TRBV5-1 and TRBJ2-4; TRBD2 matches 8 bases. Germline lookup yields CDR1 SGHRS and CDR2 YFSETQ. This CDR3 has 15 residues. J gave up 7 bases and V 4 bases, and 10 bases lay outside the gene matches. The CDR3 sequence: CASSTQPGLDNIQYF. The CDR3, as DNA: TGCGCCAGCAGCACACAACCGGGACTAGATAACATTCAGTACTTC.

A few counts support this clonotype. The chain carries TRBV25-1 and TRBJ2-1; TRBD2 is a possible D gene (5 bases). This CDR3 spans 10 amino acids. V was pared by 8 bases and J by 8 bases, with 7 bases between. Looked up from germline, CDR1 is MGHDK and CDR2 is SYGVNS. The CDR3 region has the DNA TGTGCCAGCGAGGGTGATGAGCAGTTCTTC. This encodes CASEGDEQFF. The full variable domain, with the rest looked up from reference TRBV25-1 and TRBJ2-1, is EADIYQTPRYLVIGTGKKITLECSQTMGHDKMYWYQQDPGMELHLIHYSYGVNSTEKGDLSSESTVSRIRTEHFPLTLESARPSHTSQYLCASEGDEQFFGPGTRLTVL.